These 23 T cell receptor beta chains came from one sample sequenced in a study of blood T cell repertoires in COVID-19. Generated by immunoSEQ multiplex PCR, the TCRdb table keeps only in-frame clones and is missing some. This table holds approximately 350,000 clones, about 90% found once. Sequencing was performed on PBMCs or T cells enriched from blood (not recorded which). These TCRs come from a woman between 25 and 40 years old who had recovered from COVID-19.

The genes are TRBV5-4 and TRBJ2-7; 10 bases agree with TRBD1. The CDR3 consists of 13 residues. In germline, CDR1 is SGHNT, CDR2 YYREEE (reference sequence). V was pared by 5 bases and J by 5 bases, with 4 bases of the junction left unmatched. This CDR3 is CASRDRGDHEQYF. CDR3 DNA: TGTGCCAGCAGGGACAGGGGGGATCACGAGCAGTACTTC.

J is TRBJ2-3 and V is TRBV4-2, with 10 bases identical to TRBD1. Germline CDR1 reads LGHNA; CDR2 reads YNFKEQ. This CDR3 contains 16 residues. J was trimmed by 2 bases and V by 4 bases; bases with no gene match: 6. CDR3 residues: CASSPRQGAPTDTQYF. For the CDR3, the DNA is TGTGCCAGCAGCCCCCGACAGGGGGCCCCCACAGATACGCAGTATTTT.

The J gene is TRBJ2-1, the V gene TRBV7-3; TRBD2 aligns across 11 bases. The germline gives CDR1 SGHTA, CDR2 FQGTGA. The CDR3 length is 16 residues. With V trimmed by 3 bases and J by 1 base, 2 bases remained unmatched. The chain's CDR3 is CASSLTSGVSYNEQFF. CDR3 in DNA: TGTGCCAGCAGCTTGACTAGCGGGGTATCCTACAATGAGCAGTTCTTC.

This chain connects TRBV19 to TRBJ1-2; D remains unclear. Per the germline V gene, CDR1 is LNHDA and CDR2 is SQIVND (reference sequence). The V gene lost 3 bases and the J gene lost 4 bases, with 18 bases spanning the gap. The CDR3 has 16 amino acids. CDR3 protein: CASSMGQQAPFYGYTF. CDR3 nucleotides: TGTGCCAGTAGTATGGGTCAGCAGGCTCCTTTCTATGGCTACACCTTC.

The chain recombines TRBV29-1 with TRBJ1-2; 11 nucleotides match TRBD1. The V and J ends lost 6 bases and 3 bases, in that order; junction bases with no gene match: 3. This CDR3 has 13 residues. Germline V gene lookup returns CDR1 SQVTM and CDR2 ANQGSEA. CDR3: CSVRTGGDYGYTF. The CDR3 region has the DNA TGCAGCGTACGGACAGGGGGCGACTATGGCTACACCTTC.

CDR3: CASSDQSAVAGAYTQYF. CDR3 bases: TGCGCCAGCAGCGATCAGTCGGCGGTAGCGGGGGCCTATACGCAGTATTTT. The rearrangement links TRBV4-1 to TRBJ2-3, with 9 bases that match TRBD2. The CDR3 runs 17 residues. Germline V CDR1 and CDR2: MGHRA, YSYEKL. The junction had 16 bases not matched to a gene; V was cut back by 5 bases and J by 7 bases.

This sequence joins TRBV13 and TRBJ2-7; 7 nucleotides agree with TRBD2. The germline gives CDR1 PRHDT, CDR2 FYEKMQ (reference sequence). V shed 4 bases, J shed 5 bases, and the junction held 8 bases outside the gene matches. The CDR3 extends over 14 amino acids. CDR3 sequence: CASSSWTSRDEQYF. The CDR3 coding sequence is TGTGCCAGCAGCTCCTGGACTAGTCGGGACGAGCAGTACTTC.

The chain recombines TRBV2 with TRBJ2-2; 11 bases agree with TRBD1. CDR1 is SNHLY and CDR2 is FYNNEI in the germline V gene. V lost 8 bases, J lost 5 bases, and 1 base stayed unmatched. The CDR3 contains 13 residues. CDR3 sequence (DNA): TGTGCCAGCGGGGACAGGGGGACCGGGGAGCTGTTTTTT. This gives the protein CASGDRGTGELFF.

The rearrangement uses TRBV5-1 and TRBJ2-2; tentative D call: TRBD2 (5 bases). Trimming took off 0 bases at V and 4 bases at J, with 10 bases between the two ends. CDR3 size: 15 residues. Germline-derived CDR1 and CDR2 are SGHRS and YFSETQ. CDR3 sequence reads: CASSLALAGTGELFF. CDR3 bases: TGCGCCAGCAGCTTGGCTTTGGCGGGCACCGGGGAGCTGTTTTTT.

The chain employs TRBV7-9 and TRBJ2-7; D is undetermined. There are 14 residues in the CDR3. Germline lookup yields CDR1 SEHNR and CDR2 FQNEAQ (reference sequence). Trimming cost V 4 bases and J 0 bases, with 10 bases left between them. The CDR3 sequence is CASSSRTSSYEQYF. The CDR3 DNA is TGTGCCAGCAGCTCTCGTACGAGCTCCTACGAGCAGTACTTC.

The chain has TRBV7-9 and TRBJ1-1; D remains ambiguous. The V end was cut by 8 bases, the J end by 1 base, with 11 bases between. Looked up from germline, CDR1 is SEHNR and CDR2 is FQNEAQ (reference sequence). This CDR3 is built from 13 residues. Here the CDR3 DNA reads TGTGCCAGCTCCTCGGTCCGGAACACTGAAGCTTTCTTT. This gives the protein CASSSVRNTEAFF.

The gene calls are TRBV11-2 and TRBJ1-1; TRBD1 might be the D (5 bases). CDR3 size: 15 residues. Germline V gene lookup returns CDR1 SGHAT and CDR2 FQNNGV. Trimming stripped 1 base from V and 5 bases from J, with 14 bases between. Here the CDR3 reads CASSLVRLQGTEAFF. CDR3 DNA: TGTGCCAGCAGCTTAGTTAGGCTCCAGGGAACTGAAGCTTTCTTT.

The chain's CDR3 is CASSPSGGANEQFF. The CDR3, as DNA: TGTGCCAGCAGCCCATCCGGGGGGGCAAATGAGCAGTTCTTC. This sequence joins TRBV9 and TRBJ2-1; 8 bases are a match to TRBD2. The V and J ends lost 4 bases and 7 bases, in that order; junction bases with no gene match: 7. This CDR3 is 14 amino acids long. The V gene's germline CDR1 is SGDLS and CDR2 YYNGEE.

This sequence joins TRBV7-8 and TRBJ2-2, with D possibly being TRBD2 (6 bases). The CDR3 loop spans 18 amino acids. The germline V gene encodes CDR1 SGHVS and CDR2 FQNEAQ. V gave up 1 base and J gave up 0 bases, with 15 bases separating them. The CDR3 loop is CASSLGKGRFANTGELFF. The CDR3 nucleotides read TGTGCCAGCAGCTTAGGCAAGGGGAGGTTCGCGAACACCGGGGAGCTGTTTTTT.

The chain's CDR3 is CASSAHPRTASTNEKLFF. The CDR3 DNA reads as TGTGCCAGCAGCGCCCACCCTAGGACAGCTTCAACTAATGAAAAACTGTTTTTT. The rearrangement uses TRBV9 and TRBJ1-4, with a tentative D call TRBD1 (6 bases). The ends were cut back, 3 bases at V and 0 bases at J, with 18 bases in the middle. This CDR3 has 18 amino acids. Germline V gene data show CDR1 as SGDLS and CDR2 as YYNGEE.

The CDR3 region has the DNA TGTGCCAGCAGTTTATGGCCCGCGACAGCACGTTATAATTCACCCCTCCACTTT. This translates into CASSLWPATARYNSPLHF. The genes are TRBV28 and TRBJ1-6; perhaps TRBD1 as D (5 bases). V lost 0 bases to trimming and J lost 4 bases, with 16 bases between them. Germline V gene sequence: CDR1 MDHEN, CDR2 SYDVKM. This CDR3 comprises 18 residues.

The chain carries TRBV2 and TRBJ2-5, with D uncertain. The CDR3 loop spans 14 amino acids. Germline CDR1 and CDR2: SNHLY and FYNNEI. V lost 6 bases, J lost 5 bases, and 16 bases lay in between. The CDR3 nucleotides read TGTGCCAGCAGCCTCGGTACAGAACGGGAGACCCAGTACTTC. Its translation is CASSLGTERETQYF.

The gene calls are TRBV19 and TRBJ2-2; maybe TRBD2 (6 bases). Germline V lookup: CDR1 LNHDA, CDR2 SQIVND (reference sequence). V dropped 5 bases and J dropped 5 bases, with 24 bases sitting between them. This CDR3 is built from 18 residues. This chain's CDR3 is CASSSLLSGLAWTGELFF. CDR3 nucleotides: TGTGCCAGTAGTTCCCTTCTCTCGGGTCTAGCGTGGACCGGGGAGCTGTTTTTT. Full variable domain (outside the CDR3, taken from reference TRBV19 and TRBJ2-2): DGGITQSPKYLFRKEGQNVTLSCEQNLNHDAMYWYRQDPGQGLRLIYYSQIVNDFQKGDIAEGYSVSREKKESFPLTVTSAQKNPTAFYLCASSSLLSGLAWTGELFFGEGSRLTVL.

There are a few counts of this clone. The chain links TRBV10-3 to TRBJ1-5; D is perhaps TRBD1 (5 bases). Trimming removed 3 bases at V and 7 bases at J, with 10 bases between. The CDR3 consists of 13 residues. Germline-derived CDR1 and CDR2 are ENHRY and SYGVKD. The CDR3 here is CAISDRVEQPQHF. The CDR3 nucleotides are TGTGCCATCAGTGACAGGGTGGAACAGCCCCAGCATTTT.

This clone has only a few counts. The CDR3 sequence: CASSGGQGIFDYEQYF. Written as DNA, the CDR3 is TGTGCCAGCAGTGGGGGACAGGGGATTTTTGACTACGAGCAGTACTTC. This sequence joins TRBV28 and TRBJ2-7; 10 bases match TRBD1. V gave up 5 bases and J gave up 3 bases; unmatched junction bases: 10. Germline V gene sequence: CDR1 MDHEN, CDR2 SYDVKM. The CDR3 is 16 residues long. Supplemented by reference TRBV28 and TRBJ2-7, the full variable domain reads DVKVTQSSRYLVKRTGEKVFLECVQDMDHENMFWYRQDPGLGLRLIYFSYDVKMKEKGDIPEGYSVSREKKERFSLILESASTNQTSMYLCASSGGQGIFDYEQYFGPGTRLTVT.

The rearrangement links TRBV6-5 to TRBJ2-1, with a weak D call TRBD2 (6 bases). Germline V gene data show CDR1 as MNHEY and CDR2 as SVGAGI. The CDR3 extends over 14 amino acids. Trimming took 9 bases from V and 0 from J, leaving 12 bases between them. The CDR3 bases are TGTGCCAGTCAACGGGAGAGCTCCTACAATGAGCAGTTCTTC. It encodes CASQRESSYNEQFF.

The chain uses TRBV5-1 and TRBJ2-1; the match to TRBD2 covers 16 bases. Germline trimming cut 4 bases from V and 7 bases from J; bases unmatched to any gene: 2. The germline gives CDR1 SGHRS, CDR2 YFSETQ. The CDR3 loop spans 15 amino acids. DNA for the CDR3: TGCGCCAGCAGCGGGACTAGCGGGGGGGTGAATGAGCAGTTCTTC. Residues: CASSGTSGGVNEQFF.

The rearrangement links TRBV4-1 to TRBJ2-7; possible D gene TRBD1, 5 bases. V lost 4 bases and J lost 5, with 18 bases in between. The germline V gene has CDR1 MGHRA and CDR2 YSYEKL. The CDR3 is made up of 15 amino acids. The CDR3 DNA sequence: TGCGCCAGCAGCCCTATTTGGCAGGGCAAGAACGAGCAGTACTTC. Protein sequence: CASSPIWQGKNEQYF.